The next 32 T cell receptor beta chains were all read from a single sample in a study of T cells in localized non-small cell lung cancer. Data came from immunoSEQ multiplex PCR; TCRdb stores just in-frame clones and leaves some out. The sample shows 1,500 to 2,500 clones, about 18% of them seen only once. Specimen: lung tumor tissue, collected before any cancer treatment. The receptors stem from a man aged 40-75 years with stage I lung adenocarcinoma.

This clone counts as medium-sized. The V and J genes are TRBV15 and TRBJ1-1; no clear D. CDR3 length equals 15 residues. CDR1 and CDR2 from the germline V gene are LNHNV and YYDKDF (reference sequence). Trimming removed 1 base from V and 4 bases from J, with 13 bases in between. The CDR3 nucleotides are TGTGCCACCAGCAGAGTAGTCGGTGGTTTCACTGAAGCTTTCTTT. The encoded protein is CATSRVVGGFTEAFF.

The chain recombines TRBV19 with TRBJ2-3; 11 nucleotides line up with TRBD2. V lost 3 bases, J lost 4 bases, and 12 bases stayed unmatched. Germline CDR1 is LNHDA and CDR2 is SQIVND (reference sequence). This CDR3 is built from 18 residues. Here the CDR3 DNA reads TGTGCCAGTAGTATTACGCTAGCGGGGGGCTCCTCGGCAGATACGCAGTATTTT. It translates to CASSITLAGGSSADTQYF.

This chain uses TRBV11-3 with TRBJ2-1; TRBD2 matches 12 bases. V gave up 4 bases and J gave up 4 bases; unmatched junction bases: 2. The germline CDR1 and CDR2 sequences are SGHNT and YENEEA. The CDR3 has 15 residues. The CDR3 here is CASSSGLAGYNEQFF. The DNA of the CDR3 is TGTGCCAGCAGCTCGGGACTAGCGGGTTACAATGAGCAGTTCTTC.

The J gene is TRBJ2-1, the V gene TRBV11-3; 8 positions agree with TRBD1. Looked up from germline, CDR1 is SGHNT and CDR2 is YENEEA. Trimming cost V 4 bases and J 5 bases; bases outside gene matches: 7. The CDR3 has 15 residues. The CDR3 region is CASSSPRQGNNEQFF. The CDR3, as DNA: TGTGCCAGCAGCTCTCCCCGACAGGGGAACAATGAGCAGTTCTTC.

The chain recombines TRBV5-1 with TRBJ2-5, with 11 bases that match TRBD2. The CDR3 totals 14 residues. Looked up from germline, CDR1 is SGHRS and CDR2 is YFSETQ. V was pared by 4 bases and J by 4 bases, with 3 bases of the junction left unmatched. This CDR3 reads CASSLGTSGETQYF. The DNA for the CDR3 is TGCGCCAGCAGCCTCGGGACTAGCGGAGAGACCCAGTACTTC.

This rearrangement joins TRBV19 to TRBJ2-5; tentatively, D is TRBD2 (6 bases). The CDR3 has 14 residues. V lost 0 bases and J lost 4, with 9 bases in between. Germline V gives CDR1 LNHDA, CDR2 SQIVND (reference sequence). The CDR3, as DNA: TGTGCCAGTAGTATAGATATCGGGAGAGAGACCCAGTACTTC. It specifies CASSIDIGRETQYF.

The chain employs TRBV10-3 and TRBJ2-1, with 7 positions matching TRBD2. CDR1 ENHRY and CDR2 SYGVKD come from the germline V gene. V lost 2 bases to trimming and J lost 3 bases; unmatched junction nucleotides: 1. The CDR3 extends over 14 amino acids. The CDR3 DNA reads TGTGCCATCAGTGAGCGGGAGGACTACAATGAGCAGTTCTTC. It specifies CAISEREDYNEQFF.

This chain uses TRBV11-3 with TRBJ1-1; the D is unclear. Trimming took off 4 bases at V and 0 bases at J, with 9 bases between the two ends. The V gene's germline CDR1 is SGHNT and CDR2 YENEEA. CDR3 length: 14 residues. CDR3 residues: CASSSTWLNTEAFF. As DNA, the CDR3 is TGTGCCAGCAGCTCCACCTGGCTGAACACTGAAGCTTTCTTT.

Within the sample, this clone is medium-sized. The CDR3 DNA reads TGTGCCAGCAGCCTGGGACCAATGAACACTGAAGCTTTCTTT. Its protein is CASSLGPMNTEAFF. The chain carries TRBV11-3 and TRBJ1-1; a weak D match, TRBD1 (5 bases). V gave up 5 bases and J gave up 0 bases, with 10 bases separating them. The CDR3 length is 14 residues. Germline lookup yields CDR1 SGHNT and CDR2 YENEEA.

This sequence joins TRBV19 and TRBJ1-5; D is possibly TRBD1 (6 bases). Trimming took 6 bases from V and 3 from J, leaving 15 bases between them. The CDR3 is 15 residues long. Germline values: CDR1 LNHDA, CDR2 SQIVND (reference sequence). This CDR3 reads CASSADSGLNQPQHF. In DNA, the CDR3 is TGTGCCAGTAGCGCGGACAGCGGGCTCAATCAGCCCCAGCATTTT.

The chain is built from TRBV28 and TRBJ1-4; D might be TRBD1 (6 bases). Trimming pared 6 bases from V and 4 bases from J, leaving 15 bases between. CDR3 length: 15 amino acids. Germline values: CDR1 MDHEN, CDR2 SYDVKM. CDR3 sequence (DNA): TGTGCCAGCAGCGGGGGCCAGGGGATTAATGAAAAACTGTTTTTT. Its protein product is CASSGGQGINEKLFF.

V is TRBV11-3 and J is TRBJ2-7, with 16 nucleotides matching TRBD2. The length of the CDR3 is 19 residues. In germline, CDR1 is SGHNT, CDR2 YENEEA. Trimming cost V 5 bases and J 0 bases; bases outside gene matches: 10. CDR3 in amino acids: CASSPVPGLAGGSSYEQYF. Written as DNA, the CDR3 is TGTGCCAGCAGCCCTGTCCCGGGACTAGCGGGAGGGAGCTCCTACGAGCAGTACTTC.

This chain connects TRBV11-3 to TRBJ2-1; 13 bases match TRBD2. The germline V gene has CDR1 SGHNT and CDR2 YENEEA. Trimming at V came to 5 bases and at J to 7 bases, leaving 5 bases not matched to a gene. The CDR3 is 15 amino acids. The DNA for the CDR3 is TGTGCCAGCAGCATCACTAGCGGGAGGGGGAATGAGCAGTTCTTC. Translation gives CASSITSGRGNEQFF.

This clone was detected only a few times. V and J are TRBV6-8 and TRBJ2-1, with D perhaps assigned TRBD1 or TRBD2 (5 bases each). Germline V gene lookup returns CDR1 MNHGY and CDR2 SAAAGT. This CDR3 is built from 14 residues. Trimming left V 5 bases short and J 5 bases short, with 13 bases between. CDR3 sequence (DNA): TGTGCCAGCAGTAGAGGGGACGGCGACAATGAGCAGTTCTTC. Translation: CASSRGDGDNEQFF.

The rearrangement links TRBV19 to TRBJ2-6, with 10 bases matching TRBD1. Trimming cost V 8 bases and J 0 bases; bases outside gene matches: 7. This CDR3 contains 17 residues. The germline gives CDR1 LNHDA, CDR2 SQIVND (reference sequence). CDR3 sequence: CASSRTGGISGANVLTF. Written as DNA, the CDR3 is TGTGCCAGTTCAAGGACAGGGGGTATCTCTGGGGCCAACGTCCTGACTTTC. Complete variable domain (other parts from reference TRBV19 and TRBJ2-6): DGGITQSPKYLFRKEGQNVTLSCEQNLNHDAMYWYRQDPGQGLRLIYYSQIVNDFQKGDIAEGYSVSREKKESFPLTVTSAQKNPTAFYLCASSRTGGISGANVLTFGAGSRLTVL.

This clone has only a few counts. The chain couples TRBV9 to TRBJ2-5; TRBD2 agrees at 8 bases. Unmatched junction bases numbered 11, after V lost 2 bases and J lost 2 bases. Germline assignment: CDR1 SGDLS and CDR2 YYNGEE. CDR3 length equals 17 residues. CDR3 bases: TGTGCCAGCAGCGTCAAAGGGATAGCGGGGAGACAAGAGACCCAGTACTTC. As protein: CASSVKGIAGRQETQYF.

This clone is labeled as large. The chain uses TRBV29-1 and TRBJ1-1, with TRBD1 as a possible D gene (6 bases). CDR1 and CDR2 (germline): SQVTM, ANQGSEA. The CDR3 has 12 amino acids. V was shortened by 5 bases and J by 5 bases, with 12 bases between the two germline ends. Here the CDR3 DNA reads TGCAGCGTTACACAGGGTACGACTGAAGCTTTCTTT. Amino acids: CSVTQGTTEAFF.

In its sample, this clone was seen a few times. The chain joins TRBV11-3 to TRBJ2-1; 12 positions agree with TRBD2. The junction had 9 bases not matched to a gene; V was cut back by 7 bases and J by 5 bases. CDR1 and CDR2 from the germline V gene are SGHNT and YENEEA. The CDR3 is made up of 16 amino acids. The CDR3 DNA is TGTGCCAGCACCGGACTAGCGGGGAGGTATCACAATGAGCAGTTCTTC. This sequence encodes CASTGLAGRYHNEQFF.

This clone turned up a few times. CDR3 DNA: TGTGCCAGCAGCCCGCAGCACAGGGGGCAGGGTGAGCAGTTCTTC. Translation: CASSPQHRGQGEQFF. The gene calls are TRBV28 and TRBJ2-1; 9 bases are a match to TRBD1. The CDR3 consists of 15 residues. V shed 6 bases and J 9 bases; nucleotides not matched to a gene: 12. The germline V gene has CDR1 MDHEN and CDR2 SYDVKM.

This clone was found a few times. V gene TRBV11-3 combines with J gene TRBJ2-5; the D gene is possibly TRBD2 (6 bases). V was trimmed by 5 bases and J by 2 bases, leaving 15 bases between them. Germline-derived CDR1 and CDR2 are SGHNT and YENEEA. CDR3 length: 15 residues. In DNA form, the CDR3 reads TGTGCCAGCAGCCTATCCTCGGGACTTCAAGAGACCCAGTACTTC. Translated, it gives CASSLSSGLQETQYF.

By share, this clone counts as medium-sized. The CDR3 nucleotides are TGTGCCAGCAGTGTGACTAGCGGGGGTTCGAATGAGCAGTTCTTC. It yields the protein CASSVTSGGSNEQFF. The chain recombines TRBV6-8 with TRBJ2-1; 12 bases agree with TRBD2. V trimming: 5 bases; J trimming: 7 bases; junction bases outside the gene matches: 6. The CDR3 is made up of 15 amino acids. The germline V gene has CDR1 MNHGY and CDR2 SAAAGT.

This clone was found a few times. The genes are TRBV16 and TRBJ1-5, with 8 bases aligning to TRBD1. CDR3 length: 17 amino acids. V lost 4 bases, J lost 5 bases, and 13 bases stayed unmatched. From germline, CDR1 is KGHSY and CDR2 FQNENV. The CDR3 spells CASSRSDWTGMDQPQHF. In nucleotides, the CDR3 is TGTGCCAGCAGCCGATCCGATTGGACAGGGATGGATCAGCCCCAGCATTTT.

This sequence joins TRBV19 and TRBJ1-2, with TRBD1 identical over 8 bases. This CDR3 has 15 residues. The trim removed 5 bases at V and 4 bases at J, leaving 9 bases unmatched. CDR1 is LNHDA, CDR2 SQIVND, per germline (reference sequence). In DNA form, the CDR3 reads TGTGCCAGTAGTCCCCGGGACAGGACGGGCTATGGCTACACCTTC. Protein: CASSPRDRTGYGYTF. The full variable domain, with the rest looked up from reference TRBV19 and TRBJ1-2, is DGGITQSPKYLFRKEGQNVTLSCEQNLNHDAMYWYRQDPGQGLRLIYYSQIVNDFQKGDIAEGYSVSREKKESFPLTVTSAQKNPTAFYLCASSPRDRTGYGYTFGSGTRLTVV.

This clone is judged medium-sized (0.01 to 0.1%). The chain employs TRBV9 and TRBJ2-2; possibly TRBD2 for D (5 bases). Trimming removed 5 bases from V and 3 bases from J, with 8 bases in between. Germline V gene lookup returns CDR1 SGDLS and CDR2 YYNGEE. This CDR3 is built from 13 residues. CDR3 residues: CASRTSYTGELFF. The CDR3 bases are TGTGCCAGCAGAACTAGTTACACCGGGGAGCTGTTTTTT.

This clone was picked up a small number of times. The chain combines TRBV11-3 with TRBJ2-5; maybe TRBD2 (5 bases). Germline V gives CDR1 SGHNT, CDR2 YENEEA. The CDR3 length is 14 residues. V was shortened by 4 bases and J by 2 bases, with 11 bases between the two germline ends. CDR3 nucleotides: TGTGCCAGCAGCTCCCGCGGGTTACAAGAGACCCAGTACTTC. Its protein product is CASSSRGLQETQYF.

This chain joins TRBV28 and TRBJ2-2; TRBD1 matches at 10 bases. The CDR3 has 16 amino acids. In germline, CDR1 is MDHEN, CDR2 SYDVKM. V was clipped by 5 bases and J by 6 bases; unmatched bases: 9. The CDR3 is CASSIPGQGLSGELFF. Written as DNA, the CDR3 is TGTGCCAGCAGTATTCCGGGACAGGGGTTATCCGGGGAGCTGTTTTTT. Looking up the rest from reference TRBV28 and TRBJ2-2 gives the full variable domain: DVKVTQSSRYLVKRTGEKVFLECVQDMDHENMFWYRQDPGLGLRLIYFSYDVKMKEKGDIPEGYSVSREKKERFSLILESASTNQTSMYLCASSIPGQGLSGELFFGEGSRLTVL.

This clone has just a few counts. This chain links TRBV15 with TRBJ1-1; no reliable D call. V was pared by 5 bases and J by 0 bases, with 25 bases between. This CDR3 region has 19 residues. Germline loops: CDR1 LNHNV, CDR2 YYDKDF (reference sequence). The CDR3 nucleotides read TGTGCCACCAGCGCCCGCCGAACCCGGAGACGGCTGATGAACACTGAAGCTTTCTTT. Its protein product is CATSARRTRRRLMNTEAFF.

This clone was counted between two and nine times. This chain uses TRBV19 with TRBJ2-1; tentative D call: TRBD1 (5 bases). The CDR3 contains 16 residues. The germline gives CDR1 LNHDA, CDR2 SQIVND (reference sequence). Trimming shortened V by 1 base and J by 0 bases, and 10 bases separated the two germline ends. For the CDR3, the DNA is TGTGCCAGTAGTATAGTTGGCAGGGACTCCTACAATGAGCAGTTCTTC. This gives the protein CASSIVGRDSYNEQFF.

The V call is TRBV19, the J call TRBJ1-4, with TRBD1 as a possible D gene (6 bases). This CDR3 comprises 14 residues. The germline gives CDR1 LNHDA, CDR2 SQIVND (reference sequence). Trimming left V 9 bases short and J 3 bases short, with 14 bases between. The CDR3 DNA is TGTGCCAGCAGGCCGGGGGGCTCTAATGAAAAACTGTTTTTT. It specifies CASRPGGSNEKLFF.

The genes are TRBV29-1 and TRBJ1-2; 7 bases fit TRBD1. The CDR3 runs 15 residues. Germline lookup yields CDR1 SQVTM and CDR2 ANQGSEA. V dropped 5 bases and J dropped 4; count of bases not matched to a gene: 13. The DNA for the CDR3 is TGCAGCGTTAGACGACAAATGCAGGGGGGCTATGGCTACACCTTC. It specifies CSVRRQMQGGYGYTF.

The sample holds a few counts of this clone. The chain employs TRBV25-1 and TRBJ2-3, with 10 bases that match TRBD2. This CDR3 comprises 15 residues. V was clipped by 3 bases and J by 2 bases; unmatched bases: 2. Germline-derived CDR1 and CDR2 are MGHDK and SYGVNS. Here the CDR3 reads CASSDSGGITDTQYF. DNA of the CDR3: TGTGCCAGCAGTGATAGCGGGGGGATCACAGATACGCAGTATTTT.

The chain links TRBV28 to TRBJ1-6; TRBD1 matches at 9 bases. The V gene end was trimmed by 6 bases and the J gene end by 9 bases; junction bases not matched to a gene: 9. Germline V gene data show CDR1 as MDHEN and CDR2 as SYDVKM. This CDR3 region has 15 residues. The CDR3 region has the DNA TGTGCCAGCAGACGCCGGGACAGGGACGTTTCACCCCTCCACTTT. This encodes CASRRRDRDVSPLHF.